This T cell receptor (beta chain) was recovered during a study of cytomegalovirus exposure and HLA in healthy donors. Study outcomes and limitations: A prior analysis recorded that most TCR beta V segments were productive about 90% or about 30% of the time.

Comments on this clone: Its antigen is unidentified.

Use of 60 Vbeta and 13 Jbeta primers characterized the PCR. Assay: immunoSEQ multiplex PCR; the TCRdb copy retains only in-frame clones and omits some. Of approximately 170,000 clones in the sample, around 80% were seen once. The clonotype was recovered from a boy younger than 10 in good health and CMV-seronegative. The sample taken for sequencing was PBMCs.

CDR3 residues: CATRTGGTNYGYTF. The CDR3 DNA follows: TGTGCCACCCGTACCGGAGGAACTAACTATGGCTACACCTTC. J is TRBJ1-2 and V is TRBV6-5; D ambiguous. The length of the CDR3 is 14 residues. The germline V gene encodes CDR1 MNHEY and CDR2 SVGAGI. Deletions cut 10 bases from V and 0 bases from J, with 15 bases between.